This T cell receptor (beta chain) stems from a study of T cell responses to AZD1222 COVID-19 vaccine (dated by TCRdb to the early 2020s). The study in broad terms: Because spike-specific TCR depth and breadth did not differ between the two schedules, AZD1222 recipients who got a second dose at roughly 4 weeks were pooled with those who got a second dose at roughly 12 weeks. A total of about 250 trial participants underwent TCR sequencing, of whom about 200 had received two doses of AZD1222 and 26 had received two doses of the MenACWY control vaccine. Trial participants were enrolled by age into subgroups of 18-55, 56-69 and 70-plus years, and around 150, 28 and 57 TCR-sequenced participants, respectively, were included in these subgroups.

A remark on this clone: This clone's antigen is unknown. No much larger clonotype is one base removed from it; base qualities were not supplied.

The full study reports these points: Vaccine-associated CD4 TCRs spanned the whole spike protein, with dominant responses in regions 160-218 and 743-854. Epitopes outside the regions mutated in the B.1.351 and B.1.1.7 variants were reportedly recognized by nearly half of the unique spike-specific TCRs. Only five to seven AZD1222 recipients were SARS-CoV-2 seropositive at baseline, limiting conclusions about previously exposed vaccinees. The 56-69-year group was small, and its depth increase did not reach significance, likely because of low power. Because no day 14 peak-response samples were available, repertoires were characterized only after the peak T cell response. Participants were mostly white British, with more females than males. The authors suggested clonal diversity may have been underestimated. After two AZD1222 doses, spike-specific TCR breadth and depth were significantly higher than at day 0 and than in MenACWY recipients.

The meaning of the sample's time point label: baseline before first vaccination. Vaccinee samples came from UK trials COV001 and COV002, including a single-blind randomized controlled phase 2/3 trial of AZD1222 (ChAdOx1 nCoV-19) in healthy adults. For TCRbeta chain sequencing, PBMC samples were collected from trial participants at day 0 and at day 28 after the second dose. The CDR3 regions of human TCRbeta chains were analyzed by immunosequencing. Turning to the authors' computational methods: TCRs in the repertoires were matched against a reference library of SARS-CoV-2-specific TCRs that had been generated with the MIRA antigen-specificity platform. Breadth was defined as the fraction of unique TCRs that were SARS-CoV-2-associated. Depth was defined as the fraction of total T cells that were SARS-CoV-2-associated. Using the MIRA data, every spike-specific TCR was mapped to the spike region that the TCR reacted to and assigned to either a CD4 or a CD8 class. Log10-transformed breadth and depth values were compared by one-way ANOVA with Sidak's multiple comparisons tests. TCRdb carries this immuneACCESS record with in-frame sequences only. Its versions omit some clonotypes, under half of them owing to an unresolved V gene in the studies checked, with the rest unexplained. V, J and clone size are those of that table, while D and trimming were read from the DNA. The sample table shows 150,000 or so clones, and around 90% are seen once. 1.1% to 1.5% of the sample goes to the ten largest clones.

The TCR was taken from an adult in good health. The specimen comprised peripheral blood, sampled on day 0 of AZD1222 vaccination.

The nucleotide sequence reads TGTGCCACCAGTGCAGACAGGGGGCTCTCCTACGAGCAGTACTTC. Translated, it reads CATSADRGLSYEQYF. Recombination connected TRBV15 to TRBJ2-7; TRBD1 matches 10 bases in the middle. The CDR1 and CDR2 encoded by the germline V gene (reference sequence) are LNHNV and YYDKDF. The CDR3 starts with the cysteine, ends with the phenylalanine, and has 15 residues. The read is trimmed to its CDR3 DNA, 45 bases read in frame from base 1. Trimming takes 6 bases off V and 0 bases off J; junction bases not matched to a gene: 5.